The 13 T cell receptor beta chains in this list originate from one sample, sequenced in a study of blood T cell repertoires in COVID-19. The method was immunoSEQ multiplex PCR; TCRdb's version includes in-frame clones alone and lacks a portion of them. The table lists under 200,000 clones, roughly 89% of them singletons. Input material: PBMCs or T cells enriched from blood (not recorded which). The receptors come from a woman between 25 and 40 years old who had been exposed to COVID-19.

V is TRBV5-3 and J is TRBJ1-2; TRBD1 might be the D (5 bases). TRBV5-3 is annotated as an ORF whose role is uncertain. Trimming removed 0 bases from V and 4 bases from J, with 10 bases in between. The CDR3 extends over 14 amino acids. DNA for the CDR3: TGTGCCAGAAGCTTGGATGGGCAGGGCTATGGCTACACCTTC. This encodes CARSLDGQGYGYTF.

The chain is built from TRBV5-1 and TRBJ2-5, with 10 bases aligning to TRBD2. CDR1 and CDR2 from the germline V gene are SGHRS and YFSETQ. V trimming: 1 base; J trimming: 2 bases; junction bases outside the gene matches: 5. The CDR3 has 16 amino acids. CDR3 loop: CASSLPSGGPQETQYF. CDR3 bases: TGCGCCAGCAGCTTGCCTAGCGGGGGCCCTCAAGAGACCCAGTACTTC.

The V and J genes are TRBV7-8 and TRBJ2-1; weak D call: TRBD1 (6 bases). Deletions cut 5 bases from V and 10 bases from J, with 15 bases between. The CDR3 totals 13 residues. The germline CDR1 and CDR2 sequences are SGHVS and FQNEAQ. The CDR3 bases are TGTGCCAGCAGCCAGGAGACTCAGGGGGAGCAGTTCTTC. It specifies CASSQETQGEQFF. Full variable domain (rest looked up from reference TRBV7-8 and TRBJ2-1): GAGVSQSPRYKVAKRGQDVALRCDPISGHVSLFWYQQALGQGPEFLTYFQNEAQLDKSGLPSDRFFAERPEGSVSTLKIQRTQQEDSAVYLCASSQETQGEQFFGPGTRLTVL.

The chain joins TRBV9 to TRBJ1-4; the match to TRBD1 covers 7 bases. The V segment lost 2 bases and the J segment 7 bases; nucleotides outside the gene matches: 8. The CDR3 contains 15 residues. Germline-derived CDR1 and CDR2 are SGDLS and YYNGEE. CDR3 nucleotides: TGTGCCAGCAGCGTCCAACCGGGACAGCGTGAAAAACTGTTTTTT. Amino acid sequence: CASSVQPGQREKLFF. The full variable domain, its missing parts supplied by reference TRBV9 and TRBJ1-4, is DSGVTQTPKHLITATGQRVTLRCSPRSGDLSVYWYQQSLDQGLQFLIQYYNGEERAKGNILERFSAQQFPDLHSELNLSSLELGDSALYFCASSVQPGQREKLFFGSGTQLSVL.

This chain connects TRBV7-6 to TRBJ2-7; either TRBD1 or TRBD2 may fit D (6 bases each). The CDR3 length is 14 residues. Germline CDR1 is SGHVS and CDR2 is FNYEAQ. V was pared by 5 bases and J by 5 bases, with 16 bases between. The chain's CDR3 is CASSVGTGQHEQYF. The DNA for the CDR3 is TGTGCCAGCAGCGTAGGGACTGGACAGCACGAGCAGTACTTC.

This clone has only one observation. The rearrangement links TRBV6-5 to TRBJ2-7, with D possibly TRBD2 on 5 matching bases. The CDR3 contains 15 residues. From germline, CDR1 is MNHEY and CDR2 SVGAGI. Trimming stripped 6 bases from V and 0 bases from J, with 15 bases between. The CDR3 protein is CASSPQMRVSYEQYF. In DNA, the CDR3 is TGTGCCAGCAGCCCACAGATGAGGGTCTCCTACGAGCAGTACTTC.

Here the CDR3 reads CASTPNSTTEAFF. DNA of the CDR3: TGTGCCAGCACCCCGAATAGTACCACTGAAGCTTTCTTT. The chain uses TRBV5-4 and TRBJ1-1; D gene uncertain. Germline CDR1 SGHNT, CDR2 YYREEE (reference sequence). The V gene lost 6 bases and the J gene lost 4 bases, with 13 bases spanning the gap. There are 13 residues in the CDR3. The whole variable domain, filled in from reference TRBV5-4 and TRBJ1-1, reads ETGVTQSPTHLIKTRGQQVTLRCSSQSGHNTVSWYQQALGQGPQFIFQYYREEENGRGNFPPRFSGLQFPNYSSELNVNALELDDSALYLCASTPNSTTEAFFGQGTRLTVV.

J is TRBJ1-4 and V is TRBV2, with D perhaps TRBD1 (6 bases). Trimming removed 1 base from V and 10 bases from J, with 16 bases in between. The CDR3 covers 15 residues. Germline values: CDR1 SNHLY, CDR2 FYNNEI. The CDR3 reads CASSEVRAGAAKLFF. The CDR3 nucleotides read TGTGCCAGCAGTGAAGTTAGGGCAGGGGCAGCAAAACTGTTTTTT.

The chain uses TRBV11-2 and TRBJ1-5, with a possible D match to TRBD1 (6 bases). The CDR3 loop spans 15 amino acids. Trimming took 5 bases from V and 0 from J, leaving 11 bases between them. Germline V gene data show CDR1 as SGHAT and CDR2 as FQNNGV. CDR3 DNA sequence: TGTGCCAGCAGCCCCGGACAGTATAGCAATCAGCCCCAGCATTTT. This translates into CASSPGQYSNQPQHF.

This sequence joins TRBV3-1 (or the pseudogene TRBV3-2) and TRBJ2-3; 8 nucleotides match TRBD1. This CDR3 has 15 residues. V was pared by 1 base and J by 3 bases, with 3 bases of the junction left unmatched. Germline V gene sequence: CDR1 LGHDT, CDR2 YNNKEL (reference sequence). The CDR3 spells CASSQAGQETDTQYF. CDR3 bases: TGTGCCAGCAGCCAAGCGGGACAGGAAACAGATACGCAGTATTTT.

This chain links TRBV9 with TRBJ1-1; D ambiguous. Germline V CDR1 and CDR2: SGDLS, YYNGEE. This CDR3 region has 13 residues. Trimming shortened V by 0 bases and J by 4 bases, and 7 bases separated the two germline ends. The CDR3 is CASSVGGSTEAFF. CDR3 DNA: TGTGCCAGCAGCGTAGGCGGGAGCACTGAAGCTTTCTTT.

The chain's CDR3 is CASSLAIGRGANTEAFF. CDR3 sequence (DNA): TGTGCCAGCAGCTTAGCGATTGGCAGGGGGGCGAACACTGAAGCTTTCTTT. V and J are TRBV7-9 and TRBJ1-1; 7 nucleotides line up with TRBD1. V dropped 0 bases and J dropped 1; count of bases not matched to a gene: 8. Germline V gives CDR1 SEHNR, CDR2 FQNEAQ (reference sequence). This CDR3 contains 17 residues.

The chain is built from TRBV24-1 and TRBJ1-2, with D possibly TRBD1 on 5 matching bases. Germline V gene data show CDR1 as KGHDR and CDR2 as SFDVKD. The V and J ends lost 4 bases and 8 bases respectively, with 7 bases between them. The CDR3 contains 11 residues. CDR3 in DNA: TGTGCCACCAGTGACGCAGGGGGCTACACCTTC. Translated, it gives CATSDAGGYTF.